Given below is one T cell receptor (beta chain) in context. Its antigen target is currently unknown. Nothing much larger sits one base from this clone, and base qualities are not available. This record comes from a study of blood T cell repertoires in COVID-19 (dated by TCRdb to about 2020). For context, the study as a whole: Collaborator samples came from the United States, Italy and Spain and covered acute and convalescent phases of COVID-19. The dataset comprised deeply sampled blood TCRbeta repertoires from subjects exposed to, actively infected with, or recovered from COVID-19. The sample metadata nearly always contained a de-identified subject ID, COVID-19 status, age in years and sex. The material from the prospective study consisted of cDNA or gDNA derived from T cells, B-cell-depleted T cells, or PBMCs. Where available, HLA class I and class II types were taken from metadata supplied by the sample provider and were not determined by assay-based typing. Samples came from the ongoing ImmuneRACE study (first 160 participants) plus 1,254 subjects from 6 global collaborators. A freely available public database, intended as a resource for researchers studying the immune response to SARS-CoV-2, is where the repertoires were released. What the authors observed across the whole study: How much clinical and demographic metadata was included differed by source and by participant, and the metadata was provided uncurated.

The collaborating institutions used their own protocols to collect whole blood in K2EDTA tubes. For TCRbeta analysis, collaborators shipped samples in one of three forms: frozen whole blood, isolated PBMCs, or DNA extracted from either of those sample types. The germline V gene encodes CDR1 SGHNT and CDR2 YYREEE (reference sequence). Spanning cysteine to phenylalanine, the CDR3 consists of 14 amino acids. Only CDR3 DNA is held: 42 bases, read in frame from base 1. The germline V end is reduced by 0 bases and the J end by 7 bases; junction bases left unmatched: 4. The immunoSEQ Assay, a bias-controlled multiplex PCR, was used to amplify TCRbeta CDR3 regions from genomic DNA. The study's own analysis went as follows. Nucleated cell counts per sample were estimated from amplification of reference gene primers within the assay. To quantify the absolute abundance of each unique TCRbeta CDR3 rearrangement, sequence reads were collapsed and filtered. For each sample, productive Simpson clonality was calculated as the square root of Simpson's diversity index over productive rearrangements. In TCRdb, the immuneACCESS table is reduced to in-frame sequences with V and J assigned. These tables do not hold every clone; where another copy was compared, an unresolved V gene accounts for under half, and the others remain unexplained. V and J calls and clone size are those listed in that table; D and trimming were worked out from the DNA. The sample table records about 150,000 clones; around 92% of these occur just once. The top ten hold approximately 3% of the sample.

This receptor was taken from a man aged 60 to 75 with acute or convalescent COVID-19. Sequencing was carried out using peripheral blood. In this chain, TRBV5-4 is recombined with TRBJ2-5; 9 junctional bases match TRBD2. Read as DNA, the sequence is TGTGCCAGCAGCTTGGTCGGTAGCGGGGGGACCCAGTACTTC. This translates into CASSLVGSGGTQYF.